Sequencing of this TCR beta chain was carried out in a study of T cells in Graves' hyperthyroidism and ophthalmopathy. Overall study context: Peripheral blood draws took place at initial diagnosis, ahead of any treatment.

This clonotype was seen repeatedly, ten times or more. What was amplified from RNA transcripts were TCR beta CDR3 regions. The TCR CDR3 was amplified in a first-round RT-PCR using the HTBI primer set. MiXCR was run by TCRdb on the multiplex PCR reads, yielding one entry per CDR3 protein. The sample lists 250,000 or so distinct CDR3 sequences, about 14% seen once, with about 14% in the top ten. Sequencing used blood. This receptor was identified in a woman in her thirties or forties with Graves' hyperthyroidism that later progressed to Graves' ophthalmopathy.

CDR3 DNA: TGCAGTGCTGGGGCTTGGACGGATTATGGCTACACCTTC. Amino acids: CSAGAWTDYGYTF. The V and J genes are TRBV20-1 and TRBJ1-2; perhaps TRBD1 as D (5 bases). The germline gives CDR1 DFQATT, CDR2 SNEGSKA (reference sequence). This CDR3 contains 13 residues. V was shortened by 5 bases and J by 5 bases, with 15 bases between the two germline ends.